A selection of T cell receptor beta chains follows, all from one sample in a study of T cell repertoires in cytomegalovirus infection. TCRdb re-called the reads through MiXCR, storing one row per CDR3 protein. The data hold hundreds of thousands of distinct CDR3 sequences, with roughly 26% observed a single time. Sequencing used CD8+ T cells from PBMCs. The receptors originated from a human donor in good health (CMV status not recorded). Some clones in this sample may be carry-over from other donors' samples. CDR3s include the opening cysteine and the closing phenylalanine or tryptophan. D genes are given only for firm matches. The size field is filled for only some rows; it gives once, few, many or a size class.

clone size	V gene	J gene	D gene	CDR3 protein	CDR3 DNA
NA	TRBV28	TRBJ1-1	NA	CASSPGEGHEAFF	TGTGCCAGCAGTCCCGGCGAGGGTCATGAAGCTTTCTTT
many	TRBV7-6	TRBJ1-2	NA	CASSLGGVTDLGGYTF	TGTGCCAGCAGCTTAGGGGGGGTGACAGATCTCGGCGGCTACACCTTC
NA	TRBV7-9	TRBJ2-7	TRBD1	CASSLGGTGGSYEQYF	TGTGCCAGCAGCTTAGGAGGGACAGGGGGCTCCTACGAGCAGTACTTC
NA	TRBV29-1	TRBJ2-1	TRBD1	CSVGRDRPYNEQFF	TGCAGCGTTGGGAGGGACAGGCCTTACAATGAGCAGTTCTTC
NA	TRBV12-5	TRBJ1-1	NA	CASGFSVDRSVEAFF	TGTGCTAGTGGTTTCTCCGTTGACAGGAGCGTTGAAGCTTTCTTT
NA	TRBV28	TRBJ2-1	NA	CASSFQQVRGYSEQFF	TGTGCCAGCAGTTTCCAACAGGTGAGGGGCTACAGCGAGCAGTTCTTC
many	TRBV7-6	TRBJ2-2	TRBD1	CASSFGTVTGELFF	TGTGCCAGCAGCTTTGGGACAGTTACCGGGGAGCTGTTTTTT
NA	TRBV29-1	TRBJ1-4	NA	CSVEFGQEAGKLFF	TGCAGCGTTGAATTCGGTCAGGAGGCGGGAAAACTGTTTTTT
NA	TRBV29-1	TRBJ1-2	TRBD1	CSVAAQGAHTYGYTF	TGCAGCGTTGCAGCCCAGGGGGCGCATACCTATGGCTACACCTTC
few	TRBV29-1	TRBJ2-7	NA	CSALGRSSYEQYF	TGCAGCGCCCTTGGAAGGAGTTCCTACGAGCAGTACTTC
medium-sized	TRBV7-6	TRBJ1-1	NA	CASGELNTEAFF	TGTGCCAGCGGGGAGCTGAACACTGAAGCTTTCTTT
NA	TRBV28	TRBJ2-3	NA	CASSPRSFSGTDTQYF	TGTGCCAGCAGCCCGAGGAGCTTTTCGGGCACAGATACGCAGTATTTT
NA	TRBV28	TRBJ2-3	TRBD1	CASSETGEPTDTQYF	TGTGCCAGCAGCGAGACAGGGGAACCAACAGATACGCAGTATTTT
once	TRBV28	TRBJ1-1	TRBD1	CASILRTGTNTEAFF	TGTGCCAGCATCCTGAGGACAGGGACAAACACTGAAGCTTTCTTT
few	TRBV10-3	TRBJ2-3	NA	CAISELEPKGSTDTQYF	TGTGCCATCAGTGAGCTGGAGCCTAAGGGCAGCACAGATACGCAGTATTTT
few	TRBV7-3	TRBJ2-1	TRBD1	CASSTRDRASNNEQFF	TGTGCCAGCAGCACACGGGACAGGGCTTCCAACAATGAGCAGTTCTTC
NA	TRBV6-5	TRBJ1-2	NA	CASSSHSGYRVHMFGYTF	TGTGCCAGCAGTTCCCACTCGGGCTACAGGGTCCACATGTTTGGCTACACCTTC
NA	TRBV20-1	TRBJ1-1	NA	CSAIGQMNTEAFF	TGCAGTGCCATCGGACAGATGAACACTGAAGCTTTCTTT
few	TRBV7-9	TRBJ1-4	NA	CASSLVRDDEKLFF	TGTGCCAGCAGCTTAGTCAGGGACGATGAAAAACTGTTTTTT
many	TRBV7-9	TRBJ1-2	TRBD1	CASSLDREYGYTF	TGTGCCAGCAGTCTGGACAGGGAGTATGGCTACACCTTC
few	TRBV6-1	TRBJ2-5	NA	CASPSPALGETQYF	TGTGCCAGCCCGTCGCCGGCGCTGGGGGAGACCCAGTACTTC
few	TRBV28	TRBJ2-1	TRBD1	CASSSRVGTGRYNEQFF	TGTGCCAGCAGCAGTCGTGTAGGGACAGGACGATACAATGAGCAGTTCTTC
few	TRBV29-1	TRBJ2-3	NA	CSVEPLTDTQYF	TGCAGCGTTGAACCTCTTACAGATACGCAGTATTTT
many	TRBV7-6	TRBJ2-7	NA	CASSLETGDSYEQYF	TGTGCCAGCAGCTTAGAGACAGGAGACTCCTACGAGCAGTACTTC
many	TRBV7-2	TRBJ2-7	TRBD2	CASSSGLAGIYEQYF	TGTGCCAGCAGCTCGGGACTAGCGGGGATCTACGAGCAGTACTTC
NA	TRBV5-1	TRBJ2-7	NA	CASSLAGREYEQYF	TGCGCCAGCAGCTTGGCCGGCCGCGAGTACGAGCAGTACTTC
many	TRBV6-6	TRBJ1-6	NA	CASSYAGKGSPLHF	TGTGCCAGCAGTTACGCGGGGAAGGGATCACCCCTCCACTTT
few	TRBV4-2	TRBJ2-1	NA	CASSHAGYEQFF	TGTGCCAGCAGCCACGCAGGATATGAGCAGTTCTTC
many	TRBV20-1	TRBJ2-3	NA	CSAALRGATDTQYF	TGCAGTGCTGCCCTCCGGGGGGCAACAGATACGCAGTATTTT
NA	TRBV20-1	TRBJ2-2	TRBD1	CSASENRGRAGELFF	TGCAGTGCTAGTGAAAACAGGGGAAGAGCCGGGGAGCTGTTTTTT
NA	TRBV6-5	TRBJ1-4	TRBD1	CASSGDRGADEKLFF	TGTGCCAGCAGCGGGGACAGGGGGGCAGATGAAAAACTGTTTTTT
few	TRBV28	TRBJ2-1	NA	CASSLLEPSYNEQFF	TGTGCCAGCAGTTTACTAGAACCCTCCTACAATGAGCAGTTCTTC
few	TRBV19	TRBJ1-2	NA	CASTLADNYGYTF	TGTGCCAGTACGTTGGCCGACAACTATGGCTACACCTTC
many	TRBV12-3/TRBV12-4	TRBJ2-6	TRBD1	CASRQDRGHPPGANVLTF	TGTGCCAGCAGACAAGACAGGGGCCACCCCCCTGGGGCCAACGTCCTGACTTTC
NA	TRBV12-3/TRBV12-4	TRBJ1-1	NA	CTTTGGGGSGTEAFF	TGTACCACCACGGGGGGGGGAGGCAGCGGCACTGAAGCTTTCTTT
NA	TRBV20-1	TRBJ1-6	NA	CSAVGMGPLHF	TGCAGTGCTGTAGGCATGGGACCCCTCCACTTT
NA	TRBV15	TRBJ2-3	NA	CATREGGSGTDTQYF	TGTGCCACCAGGGAAGGGGGATCTGGCACAGATACGCAGTATTTT
few	TRBV7-9	TRBJ1-1	NA	CASSWGGSGASITNTEAFF	TGTGCCAGCAGCTGGGGCGGTTCGGGGGCCAGTATCACGAACACTGAAGCTTTCTTT
NA	TRBV10-3	TRBJ1-2	TRBD1	CAPQNSSDRGLCGYTF	TGTGCCCCCCAAAACTCCTCGGACAGGGGGCTTTGTGGCTACACCTTC
many	TRBV7-8	TRBJ1-2	NA	CASSLAWDTGGYTF	TGTGCCAGCAGCTTAGCTTGGGACACGGGTGGCTACACCTTC
NA	TRBV28	TRBJ2-4	TRBD2	CASSDLAGGAKNIQYF	TGTGCCAGCAGCGACCTAGCGGGTGGGGCCAAAAACATTCAGTACTTC
few	TRBV5-6	TRBJ1-5	TRBD1	CASSSSGTGGESNQPQHF	TGTGCCAGCAGCAGCTCCGGGACAGGGGGCGAAAGCAATCAGCCCCAGCATTTT
NA	TRBV7-9	TRBJ1-4	NA	CASSLALHSTNEKLFF	TGTGCCAGCAGCTTAGCCCTACACTCAACTAATGAAAAACTGTTTTTT
many	TRBV7-9	TRBJ1-1	NA	CASTFDGPNTEAFF	TGTGCCAGCACCTTCGACGGCCCGAACACTGAAGCTTTCTTT
NA	TRBV6-5	TRBJ1-1	TRBD1	CASSSWTGLSRFF	TGTGCCAGCAGTTCCTGGACAGGACTATCCCGTTTCTTT
few	TRBV28	TRBJ2-3	TRBD2	CASSHTSGSTDTQYF	TGTGCCAGCAGTCACACTAGCGGGTCCACAGATACGCAGTATTTT
few	TRBV6-4	TRBJ2-2	NA	CASSSLGAAGNTGELFF	TGTGCCAGCAGTTCTCTAGGAGCAGCGGGGAACACCGGGGAGCTGTTTTTT
many	TRBV6-5	TRBJ2-7	NA	CASSYGWQARVGYEQYF	TGTGCCAGCAGTTACGGGTGGCAGGCCCGGGTGGGGTACGAGCAGTACTTC
few	TRBV7-9	TRBJ2-3	NA	CASSSGASAGDTQYF	TGTGCCAGCAGCTCAGGGGCCTCCGCGGGAGATACGCAGTATTTT
few	TRBV12-5	TRBJ2-1	TRBD1	CASAGQGSTNEQFF	TGTGCTAGTGCGGGACAGGGGTCTACAAATGAGCAGTTCTTC
few	TRBV6-2/TRBV6-3	TRBJ2-1	TRBD2	CASSSEPLASPYNEQFF	TGTGCCAGCAGTTCCGAACCACTAGCGTCGCCTTACAATGAGCAGTTCTTC
few	TRBV29-1	TRBJ2-7	TRBD1	CSVERDSGHEQYF	TGCAGCGTTGAGAGGGACAGTGGCCACGAGCAGTACTTC
NA	TRBV29-1	TRBJ1-1	NA	CSAKWGNTEAFF	TGCAGCGCTAAGTGGGGGAACACTGAAGCTTTCTTT
many	TRBV9	TRBJ2-3	NA	CASSVENTDTQYF	TGTGCCAGCAGCGTAGAGAACACAGATACGCAGTATTTT